This T cell receptor (beta chain) was captured by sequencing in a study of T cell repertoires in cytomegalovirus infection. Overall study: The public TCR beta signatures pointed to both CMV infection and matching HLA type.

A single record per CDR3 protein comes from TCRdb applying MiXCR to the reads. Seen here are 130,000 or so distinct CDR3 sequences, 5.5% to 7% observed once, and the top ten hold roughly 18%. General observations from the study: In two of eight donors, the top clonotype was HLA-C-restricted CMV-specific. Cumulative frequency (of public TCR beta family members) identified carriers of CMV plus the relevant HLA.

V was cut by 0 bases and J by 8 bases, with 10 bases left in between. The V gene's germline CDR1 is LNHNV and CDR2 YYDKDF (reference sequence). The CDR3 contains 14 residues. In this sample, this clonotype turned up many times. Its antigen is currently unknown. This chain joins TRBV15 and TRBJ1-4; a possible D gene is TRBD1 (5 bases). This TCR came from a human donor in good health (CMV status not recorded). Some clones in this sample may be carry-over from other donors' samples. The sequenced sample consisted of PBMCs. CDR3 protein: CATSREGGSEKLFF. CDR3 DNA sequence: TGTGCCACCAGCAGAGAGGGGGGATCCGAAAAACTGTTTTTT.